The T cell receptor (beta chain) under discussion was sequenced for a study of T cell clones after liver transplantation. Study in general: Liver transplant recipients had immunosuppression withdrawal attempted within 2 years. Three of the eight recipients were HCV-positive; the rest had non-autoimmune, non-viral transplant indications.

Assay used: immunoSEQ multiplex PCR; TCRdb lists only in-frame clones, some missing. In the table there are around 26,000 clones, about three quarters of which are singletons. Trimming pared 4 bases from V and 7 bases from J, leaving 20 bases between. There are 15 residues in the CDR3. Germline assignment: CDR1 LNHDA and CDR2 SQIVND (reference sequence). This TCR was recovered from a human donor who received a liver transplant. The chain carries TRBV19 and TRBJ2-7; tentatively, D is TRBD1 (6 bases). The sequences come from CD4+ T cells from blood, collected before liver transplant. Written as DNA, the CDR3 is TGTGCCAGTAGTAGTCAGGCAGGGGATTTCTATGAGCAGTACTTC. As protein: CASSSQAGDFYEQYF.